This paragraph covers one T cell receptor (beta chain) sequence. Patients from Seattle were sampled longitudinally, starting during active infection. The sample is drawn from a study of blood T cell repertoires in COVID-19. Original analysis: It was from reference gene primer amplification that nucleated cell counts were estimated. Measured with immunoSEQ multiplex PCR; TCRdb has only the in-frame clones, and not every one. Clone size and V and J calls were adopted from that table, with D and trimming inferred from the DNA. Of about 180,000 clones listed, about 83% are singletons. Deletions cut 5 bases from V and 6 bases from J, with 8 bases between. The germline gives CDR1 SEHNR, CDR2 FQNEAQ (reference sequence). The CDR3 extends over 12 amino acids.

This TCR came from a person between 65 and 79 years old with COVID-19, enrolled during active disease. The gene calls are TRBV7-9 and TRBJ2-1; no firm D call. The sample taken for sequencing was peripheral blood. CDR3: CASSVSSNEQFF. CDR3 nucleotide sequence: TGTGCCAGCAGCGTGTCTAGCAATGAGCAGTTCTTC.